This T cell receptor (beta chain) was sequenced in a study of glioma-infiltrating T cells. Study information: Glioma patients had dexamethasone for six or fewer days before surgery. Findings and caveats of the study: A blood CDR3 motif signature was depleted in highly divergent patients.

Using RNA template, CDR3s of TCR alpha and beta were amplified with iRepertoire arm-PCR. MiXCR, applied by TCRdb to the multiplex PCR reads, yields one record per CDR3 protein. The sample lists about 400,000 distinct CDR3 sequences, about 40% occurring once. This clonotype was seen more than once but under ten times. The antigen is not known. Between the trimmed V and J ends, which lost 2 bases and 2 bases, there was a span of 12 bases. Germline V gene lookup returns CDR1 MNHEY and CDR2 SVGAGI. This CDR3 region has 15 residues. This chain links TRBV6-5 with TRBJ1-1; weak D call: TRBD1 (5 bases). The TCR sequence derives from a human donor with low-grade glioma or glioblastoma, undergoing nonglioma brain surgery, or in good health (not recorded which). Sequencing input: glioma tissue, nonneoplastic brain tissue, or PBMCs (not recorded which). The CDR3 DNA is TGTGCCAGCAGTTACAGGGGCGCAGCCAACACTGAAGCTTTCTTT. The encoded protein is CASSYRGAANTEAFF.